The clone carrying this T cell receptor (beta chain) has only a few counts. Antigen unknown. The PCR made use of 60 Vbeta and 13 Jbeta primers. Method: immunoSEQ multiplex PCR; TCRdb's copy keeps in-frame clones and lacks some. This sample has 70,000 or so clones; less than 70% occur once, and the top ten carry 10% to 11%. Germline CDR1 PRHDT, CDR2 FYEKMQ (reference sequence). This CDR3 has 14 amino acids. V lost 8 bases and J lost 3, with 17 bases in between. This entry belongs to a study of cytomegalovirus exposure and HLA in healthy donors. General study points: Analyses of presence and absence presupposed an approximately uniform sequencing depth across donors. A few chains linked to CMV were shown in vitro to be specific for CMV antigens. In a later analysis, CMV-associated beta chains were mostly HLA-associated, it appeared.

This sequence was found in a woman younger than 45 in good health and CMV-seronegative. The genes are TRBV13 and TRBJ2-7; a weak D match, TRBD1 (6 bases). The sample was PBMCs. The CDR3 sequence: CASRDGTTDYEQYF. In DNA form, the CDR3 reads TGTGCCAGCCGCGACGGGACAACCGACTACGAGCAGTACTTC.